The entry that follows covers one T cell receptor beta chain sequence. Antigen unknown. The sample belongs to a study of shared clonotypes between healthy human individuals. General observations from the study: It was the non-shared clonotypes that had lower generation probabilities than clonotypes shared by all four donors.

In the sorted-subset replicate PCRs, roughly 210 ng DNA, 29,000 or so T cell genomes, was used. Sequenced by immunoSEQ multiplex PCR; TCRdb stores in-frame clones only, minus some. Altogether over 2,000,000 clones are present, 80% to 95% being singletons, with the ten largest covering about 1.7%. Naive CD8 cells comprised CD45RO-negative, CCR7-positively selected cells, excluding terminally differentiated effector memory CD45RA+ cells. The TCR originated in a young man in good health. Some clones in this sample may be carry-over from other donors' samples. Sequenced sample: naive CD8+ T cells from PBMCs.

CDR3 nucleotides: TGTGCCAGCAGTGAGTCCGGGGACCTTTTAGAAGCTTTCTTT. Protein product: CASSESGDLLEAFF. The V gene is TRBV2, the J gene TRBJ1-1; possible D gene TRBD1, 5 bases. V lost 3 bases, J lost 8 bases, and 16 bases lay in between. The CDR3 totals 14 residues. Germline V gives CDR1 SNHLY, CDR2 FYNNEI.